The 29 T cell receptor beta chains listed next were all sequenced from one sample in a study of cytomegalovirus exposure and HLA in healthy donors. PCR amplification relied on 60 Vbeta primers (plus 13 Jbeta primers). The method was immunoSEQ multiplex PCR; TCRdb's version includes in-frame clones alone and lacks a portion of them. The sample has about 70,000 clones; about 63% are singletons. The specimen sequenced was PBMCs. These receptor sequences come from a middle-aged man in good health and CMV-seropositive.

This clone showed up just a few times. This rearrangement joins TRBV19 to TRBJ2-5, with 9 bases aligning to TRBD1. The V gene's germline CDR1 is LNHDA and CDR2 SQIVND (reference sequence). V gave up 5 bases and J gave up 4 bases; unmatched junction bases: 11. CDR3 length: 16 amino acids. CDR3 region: CASSVTGGVGRETQYF. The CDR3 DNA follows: TGTGCCAGTAGTGTCACAGGGGGCGTCGGGCGAGAGACCCAGTACTTC.

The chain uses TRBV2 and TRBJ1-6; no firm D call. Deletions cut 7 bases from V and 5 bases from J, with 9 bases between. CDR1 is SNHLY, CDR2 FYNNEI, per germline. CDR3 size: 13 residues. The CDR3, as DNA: TGTGCCAGCAAACGGAGGGATAATTCACCCCTCCACTTT. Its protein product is CASKRRDNSPLHF.

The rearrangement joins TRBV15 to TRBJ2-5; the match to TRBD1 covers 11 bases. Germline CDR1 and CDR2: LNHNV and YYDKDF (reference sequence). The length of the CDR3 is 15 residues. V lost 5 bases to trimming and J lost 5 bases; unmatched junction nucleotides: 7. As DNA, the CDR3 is TGTGCCACCAGCCGTGGGGACAGGGGGTGGGAGACCCAGTACTTC. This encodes CATSRGDRGWETQYF.

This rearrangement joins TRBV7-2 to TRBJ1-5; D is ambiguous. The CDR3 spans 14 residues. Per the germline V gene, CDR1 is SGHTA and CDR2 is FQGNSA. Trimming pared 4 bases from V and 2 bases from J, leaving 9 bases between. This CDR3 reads CASSSRGGNQPQHF. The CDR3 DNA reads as TGTGCCAGCAGCTCACGGGGTGGCAATCAGCCCCAGCATTTT.

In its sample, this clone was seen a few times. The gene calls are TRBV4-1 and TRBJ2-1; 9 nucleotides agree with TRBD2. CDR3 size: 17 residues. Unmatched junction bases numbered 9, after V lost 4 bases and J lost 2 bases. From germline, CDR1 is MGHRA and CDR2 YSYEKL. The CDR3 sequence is CASSRGRGLAAYNEQFF. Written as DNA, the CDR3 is TGCGCCAGCAGCCGGGGACGGGGACTAGCTGCCTACAATGAGCAGTTCTTC.

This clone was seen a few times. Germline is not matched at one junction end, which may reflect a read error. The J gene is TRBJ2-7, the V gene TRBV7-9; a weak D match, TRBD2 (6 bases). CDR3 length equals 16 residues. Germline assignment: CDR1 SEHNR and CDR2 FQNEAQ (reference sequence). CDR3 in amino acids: CSSSLEASANPYEQYF. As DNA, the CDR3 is TGTTCCAGCAGCTTAGAGGCTAGCGCCAACCCCTACGAGCAGTACTTC.

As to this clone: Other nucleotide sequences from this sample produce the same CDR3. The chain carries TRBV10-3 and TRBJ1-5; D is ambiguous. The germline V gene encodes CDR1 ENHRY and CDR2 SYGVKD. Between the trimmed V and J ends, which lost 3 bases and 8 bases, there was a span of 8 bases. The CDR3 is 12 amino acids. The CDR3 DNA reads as TGTGCCATCAGTGAACAGAGGGAGCCCCAGCATTTT. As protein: CAISEQREPQHF.

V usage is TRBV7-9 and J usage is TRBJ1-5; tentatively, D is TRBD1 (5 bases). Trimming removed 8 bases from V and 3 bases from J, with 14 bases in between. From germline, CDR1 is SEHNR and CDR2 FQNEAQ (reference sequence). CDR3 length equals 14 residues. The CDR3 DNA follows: TGTGCCAGCGCCGAAAGGGGTGCCAATCAGCCCCAGCATTTT. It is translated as CASAERGANQPQHF.

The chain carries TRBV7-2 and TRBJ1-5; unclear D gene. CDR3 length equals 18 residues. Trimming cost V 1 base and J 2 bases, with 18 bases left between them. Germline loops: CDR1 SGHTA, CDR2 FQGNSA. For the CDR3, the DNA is TGTGCCAGCAGCTTAGTAGGATCCTCACCGCGGGGCAATCAGCCCCAGCATTTT. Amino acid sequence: CASSLVGSSPRGNQPQHF.

The chain's CDR3 is CASSDGYGTGELGTEAFF. The CDR3 DNA follows: TGTGCCAGCAGTGACGGTTACGGGACAGGGGAGTTGGGCACTGAAGCTTTCTTT. The rearrangement joins TRBV5-5 to TRBJ1-1; 10 bases map to TRBD1. The CDR3 loop spans 18 amino acids. Trimming at V came to 5 bases and at J to 4 bases, leaving 17 bases not matched to a gene. Germline loops: CDR1 SGHKS, CDR2 YYEKEE (reference sequence).

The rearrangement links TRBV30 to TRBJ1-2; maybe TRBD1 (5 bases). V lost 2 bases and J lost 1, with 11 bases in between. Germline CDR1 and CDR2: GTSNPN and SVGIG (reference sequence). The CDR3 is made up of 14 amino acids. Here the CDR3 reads CAWSRPDSNYGYTF. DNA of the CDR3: TGTGCCTGGAGTAGACCCGACAGTAACTATGGCTACACCTTC.

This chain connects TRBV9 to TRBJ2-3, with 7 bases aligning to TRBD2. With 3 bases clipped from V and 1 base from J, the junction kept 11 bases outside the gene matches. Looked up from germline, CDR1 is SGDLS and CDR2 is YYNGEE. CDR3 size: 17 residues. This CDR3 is CASSAASQAGGTDTQYF. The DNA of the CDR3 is TGTGCCAGCAGCGCGGCCTCACAGGCGGGAGGCACAGATACGCAGTATTTT.

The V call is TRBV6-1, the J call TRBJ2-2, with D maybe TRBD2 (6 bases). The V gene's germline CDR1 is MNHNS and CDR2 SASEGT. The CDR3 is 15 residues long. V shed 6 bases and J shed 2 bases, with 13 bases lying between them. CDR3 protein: CASSPGDFNTGELFF. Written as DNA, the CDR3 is TGTGCCAGCAGCCCCGGGGACTTCAACACCGGGGAGCTGTTTTTT.

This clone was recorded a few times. This CDR3 reads CASSPDRDYGYTF. In nucleotides, the CDR3 is TGTGCCAGTAGTCCCGACAGGGACTATGGCTACACCTTC. V gene TRBV19 combines with J gene TRBJ1-2; 7 positions match TRBD1. This CDR3 comprises 13 residues. The V gene's germline CDR1 is LNHDA and CDR2 SQIVND (reference sequence). V lost 5 bases and J lost 3; bases outside the gene matches: 3.

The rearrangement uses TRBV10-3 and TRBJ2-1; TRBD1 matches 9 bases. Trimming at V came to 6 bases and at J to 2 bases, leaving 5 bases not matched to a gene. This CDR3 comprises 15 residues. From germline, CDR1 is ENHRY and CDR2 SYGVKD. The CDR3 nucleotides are TGTGCCATCAGCCCGGGACAGGGTACCTACAATGAGCAGTTCTTC. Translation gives CAISPGQGTYNEQFF.

The CDR3 bases are TGTGCCAGCAGTTTTAACGGGGGGGCAGATACGCAGTATTTT. Translation: CASSFNGGADTQYF. V gene TRBV27 combines with J gene TRBJ2-3, with 8 nucleotides matching TRBD2. The junction had 3 bases not matched to a gene; V was cut back by 3 bases and J by 4 bases. The CDR3 extends over 14 amino acids. Germline-derived CDR1 and CDR2 are MNHEY and SMNVEV (reference sequence).

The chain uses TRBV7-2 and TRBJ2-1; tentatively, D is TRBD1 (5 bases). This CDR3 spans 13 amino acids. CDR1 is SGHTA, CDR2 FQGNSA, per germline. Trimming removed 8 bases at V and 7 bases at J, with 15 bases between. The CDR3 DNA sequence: TGTGCCAGCTGGCAGCAAGGGGTTAATGAGCAGTTCTTC. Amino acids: CASWQQGVNEQFF.

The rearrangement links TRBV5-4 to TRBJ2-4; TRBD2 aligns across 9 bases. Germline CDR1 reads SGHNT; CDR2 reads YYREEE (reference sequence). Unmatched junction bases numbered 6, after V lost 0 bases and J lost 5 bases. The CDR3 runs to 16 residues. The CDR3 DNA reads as TGTGCCAGCAGCTTGGGGGCGGGGGGGTTGGAAAACATTCAGTACTTC. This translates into CASSLGAGGLENIQYF.

The CDR3 DNA reads TGCGCCAGCTACAAAGGACTAGCGGGAGGGCCTTACTCCTACAATGAGCAGTTCTTC. Amino acids: CASYKGLAGGPYSYNEQFF. This sequence joins TRBV4-1 and TRBJ2-1; the match to TRBD2 covers 15 bases. From germline, CDR1 is MGHRA and CDR2 YSYEKL. The CDR3 has 19 residues. The J segment lost 0 bases and the V segment lost 8 bases, leaving 11 bases of the junction unmatched.

For the CDR3, the DNA is TGTGCCAGTAGTTTAGGCGGCCGAAACACCGGGGAGCTGTTTTTT. Protein product: CASSLGGRNTGELFF. The chain combines TRBV19 with TRBJ2-2, with unresolved D. Germline loops: CDR1 LNHDA, CDR2 SQIVND (reference sequence). V was clipped by 5 bases and J by 2 bases, with 12 bases between them. The CDR3 contains 15 residues.

The CDR3: CASVQGASTDTQYF. The CDR3 nucleotides read TGCGCCAGCGTACAGGGGGCCAGCACAGATACGCAGTATTTT. The V gene is TRBV10-2, the J gene TRBJ2-3; 9 bases are a match to TRBD1. V was pared by 8 bases and J by 0 bases, with 3 bases of the junction left unmatched. There are 14 residues in the CDR3. Germline loops: CDR1 WSHSY, CDR2 SAAADI.

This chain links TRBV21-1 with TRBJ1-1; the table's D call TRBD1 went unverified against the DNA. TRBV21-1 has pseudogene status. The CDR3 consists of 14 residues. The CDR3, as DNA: TGTGCCAGCAACACCGGGACAGAGAACACTGAAGCTTTCTTT. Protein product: CASNTGTENTEAFF.

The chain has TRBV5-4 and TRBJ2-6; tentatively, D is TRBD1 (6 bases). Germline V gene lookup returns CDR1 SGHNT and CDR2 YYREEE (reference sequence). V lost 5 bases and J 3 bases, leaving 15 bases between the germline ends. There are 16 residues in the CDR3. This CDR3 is CASRKQGISGANVLTF. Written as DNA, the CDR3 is TGTGCCAGCAGAAAACAGGGAATCAGTGGGGCCAACGTCCTGACTTTC.

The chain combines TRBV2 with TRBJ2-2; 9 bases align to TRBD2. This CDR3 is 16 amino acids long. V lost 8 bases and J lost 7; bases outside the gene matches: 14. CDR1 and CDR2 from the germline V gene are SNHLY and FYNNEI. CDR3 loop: CASSRVAGVQDGELFF. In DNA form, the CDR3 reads TGTGCCAGCTCGAGGGTAGCGGGAGTTCAGGACGGGGAGCTGTTTTTT.

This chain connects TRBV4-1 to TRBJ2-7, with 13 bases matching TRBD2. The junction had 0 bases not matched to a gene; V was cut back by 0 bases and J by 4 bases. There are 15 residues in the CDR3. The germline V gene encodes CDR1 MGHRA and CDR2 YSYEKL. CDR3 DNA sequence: TGCGCCAGCAGCCAAGAGGGACTAGCGGGGTACGAGCAGTACTTC. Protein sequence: CASSQEGLAGYEQYF.

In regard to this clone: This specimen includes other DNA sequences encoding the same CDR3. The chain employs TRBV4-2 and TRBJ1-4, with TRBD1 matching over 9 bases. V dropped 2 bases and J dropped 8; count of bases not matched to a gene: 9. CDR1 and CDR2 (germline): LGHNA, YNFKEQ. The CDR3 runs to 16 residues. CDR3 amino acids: CASSQTGQGLEEKLFF. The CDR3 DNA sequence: TGTGCCAGCAGCCAAACCGGACAGGGGTTAGAAGAAAAACTGTTTTTT.

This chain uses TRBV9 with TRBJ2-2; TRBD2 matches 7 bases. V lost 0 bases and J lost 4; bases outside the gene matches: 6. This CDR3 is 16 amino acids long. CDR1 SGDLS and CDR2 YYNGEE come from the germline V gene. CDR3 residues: CASSVGGRALTGELFF. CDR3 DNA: TGTGCCAGCAGCGTAGGGGGGAGGGCCCTCACCGGGGAGCTGTTTTTT.

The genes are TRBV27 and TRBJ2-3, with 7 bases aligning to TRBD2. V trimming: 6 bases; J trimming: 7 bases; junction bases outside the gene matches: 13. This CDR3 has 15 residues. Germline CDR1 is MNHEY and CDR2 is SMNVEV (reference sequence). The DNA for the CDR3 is TGTGCCAGCAGCCGCCGGGGGGTAGGCTTACATACGCAGTATTTT. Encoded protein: CASSRRGVGLHTQYF.

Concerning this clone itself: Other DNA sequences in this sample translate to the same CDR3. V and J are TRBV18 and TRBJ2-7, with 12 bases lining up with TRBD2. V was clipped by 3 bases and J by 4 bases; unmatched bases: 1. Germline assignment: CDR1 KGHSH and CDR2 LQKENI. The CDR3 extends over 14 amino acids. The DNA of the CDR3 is TGTGCCAGCTCACCGACTAGCGGGAGTTACGAGCAGTACTTC. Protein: CASSPTSGSYEQYF.